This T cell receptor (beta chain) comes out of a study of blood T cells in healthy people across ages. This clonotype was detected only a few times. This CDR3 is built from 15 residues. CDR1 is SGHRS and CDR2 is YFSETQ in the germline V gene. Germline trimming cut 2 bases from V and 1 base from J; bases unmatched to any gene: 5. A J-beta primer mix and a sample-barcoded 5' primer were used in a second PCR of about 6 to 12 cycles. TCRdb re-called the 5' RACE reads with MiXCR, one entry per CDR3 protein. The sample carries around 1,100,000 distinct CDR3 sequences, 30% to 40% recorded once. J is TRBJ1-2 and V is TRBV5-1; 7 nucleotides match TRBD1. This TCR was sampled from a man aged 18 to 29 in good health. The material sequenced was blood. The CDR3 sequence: CASSFGDRLNYGYTF. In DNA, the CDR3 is TGCGCCAGCAGCTTTGGGGACAGACTTAACTATGGCTACACCTTC.